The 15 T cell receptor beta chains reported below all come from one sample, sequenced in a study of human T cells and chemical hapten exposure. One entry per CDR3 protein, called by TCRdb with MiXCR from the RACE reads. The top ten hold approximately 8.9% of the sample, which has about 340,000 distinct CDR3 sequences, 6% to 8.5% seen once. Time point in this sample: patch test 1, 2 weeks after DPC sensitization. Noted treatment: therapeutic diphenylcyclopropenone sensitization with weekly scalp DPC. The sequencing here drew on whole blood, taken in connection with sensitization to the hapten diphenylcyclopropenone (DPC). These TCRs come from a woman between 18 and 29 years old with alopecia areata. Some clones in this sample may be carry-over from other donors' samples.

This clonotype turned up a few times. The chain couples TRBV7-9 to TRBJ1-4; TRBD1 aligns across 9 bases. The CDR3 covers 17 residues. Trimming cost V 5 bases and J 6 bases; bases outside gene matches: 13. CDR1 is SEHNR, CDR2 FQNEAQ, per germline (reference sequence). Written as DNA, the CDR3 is TGTGCCAGCAGCAAAACTACAGGGGGCGCATCTGATGAAAAACTGTTTTTT. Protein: CASSKTTGGASDEKLFF.

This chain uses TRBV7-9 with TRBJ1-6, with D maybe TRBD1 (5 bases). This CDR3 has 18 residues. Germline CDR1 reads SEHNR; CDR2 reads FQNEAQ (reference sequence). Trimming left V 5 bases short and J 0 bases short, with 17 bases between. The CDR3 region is CASSEEGLTSSYNSPLHF. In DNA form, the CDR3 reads TGTGCCAGCAGCGAAGAGGGACTTACGAGCTCCTATAATTCACCCCTCCACTTT.

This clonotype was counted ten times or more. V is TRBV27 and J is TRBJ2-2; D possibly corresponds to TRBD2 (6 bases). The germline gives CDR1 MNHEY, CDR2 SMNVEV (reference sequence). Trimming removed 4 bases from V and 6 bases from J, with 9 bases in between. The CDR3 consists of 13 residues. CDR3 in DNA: TGTGCCAGCAGTTGGAGGGCTGCCGGGGAGCTGTTTTTT. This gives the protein CASSWRAAGELFF.

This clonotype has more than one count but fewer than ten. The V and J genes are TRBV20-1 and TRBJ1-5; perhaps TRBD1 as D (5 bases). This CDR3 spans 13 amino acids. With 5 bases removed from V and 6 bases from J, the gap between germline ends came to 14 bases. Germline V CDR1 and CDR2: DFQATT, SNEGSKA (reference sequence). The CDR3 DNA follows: TGCAGTGCTCGGCGGGGGGAAGGTCAGCCCCAGCATTTT. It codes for CSARRGEGQPQHF.

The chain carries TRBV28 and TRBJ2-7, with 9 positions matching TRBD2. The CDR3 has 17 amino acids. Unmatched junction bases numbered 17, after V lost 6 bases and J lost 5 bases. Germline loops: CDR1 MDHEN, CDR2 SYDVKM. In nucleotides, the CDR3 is TGTGCCAGCAGGAGGGACCCTTTAGCGGGGGAGGGCCACGAGCAGTACTTC. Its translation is CASRRDPLAGEGHEQYF. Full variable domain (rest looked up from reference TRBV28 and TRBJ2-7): DVKVTQSSRYLVKRTGEKVFLECVQDMDHENMFWYRQDPGLGLRLIYFSYDVKMKEKGDIPEGYSVSREKKERFSLILESASTNQTSMYLCASRRDPLAGEGHEQYFGPGTRLTVT.

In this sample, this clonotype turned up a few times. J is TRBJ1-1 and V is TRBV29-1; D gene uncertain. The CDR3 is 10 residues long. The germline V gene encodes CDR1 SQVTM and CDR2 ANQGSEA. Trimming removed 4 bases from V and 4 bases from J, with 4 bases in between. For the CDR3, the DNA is TGCAGCGTTGTCCGCACTGAAGCTTTCTTT. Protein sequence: CSVVRTEAFF.

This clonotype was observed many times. The CDR3 here is CASSLQVGNTEAFF. For the CDR3, the DNA is TGTGCCAGCAGCTTACAAGTAGGGAACACTGAAGCTTTCTTT. J is TRBJ1-1 and V is TRBV7-2; D not resolved. This CDR3 is built from 14 residues. Germline CDR1 reads SGHTA; CDR2 reads FQGNSA. V lost 2 bases and J lost 1, with 8 bases in between. Full variable domain (outside the CDR3, taken from reference TRBV7-2 and TRBJ1-1): GAGVSQSPSNKVTEKGKDVELRCDPISGHTALYWYRQSLGQGLEFLIYFQGNSAPDKSGLPSDRFSAERTGGSVSTLTIQRTQQEDSAVYLCASSLQVGNTEAFFGQGTRLTVV.

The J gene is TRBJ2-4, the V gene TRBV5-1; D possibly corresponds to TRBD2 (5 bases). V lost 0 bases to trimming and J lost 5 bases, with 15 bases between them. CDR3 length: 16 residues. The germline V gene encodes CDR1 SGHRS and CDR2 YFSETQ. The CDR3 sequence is CASSLEASTLQNIQYF. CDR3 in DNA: TGCGCCAGCAGCTTGGAGGCTAGCACACTCCAAAACATTCAGTACTTC.

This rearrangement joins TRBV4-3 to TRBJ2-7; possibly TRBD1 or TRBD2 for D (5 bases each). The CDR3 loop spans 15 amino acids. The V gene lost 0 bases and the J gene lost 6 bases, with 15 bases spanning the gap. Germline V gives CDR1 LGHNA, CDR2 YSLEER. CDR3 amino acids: CASSQEGWGLSEQYF. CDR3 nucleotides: TGCGCCAGCAGCCAAGAGGGATGGGGGTTAAGCGAGCAGTACTTC.

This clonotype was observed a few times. CDR3 region: CASSYELADTDTQYF. The CDR3 coding sequence is TGTGCCAGCAGTTACGAACTAGCGGACACAGATACGCAGTATTTT. The chain combines TRBV6-5 with TRBJ2-3; 8 nucleotides align to TRBD2. The CDR3 runs to 15 residues. Per germline, CDR1 MNHEY and CDR2 SVGAGI. The V segment lost 2 bases and the J segment 2 bases; nucleotides outside the gene matches: 3.

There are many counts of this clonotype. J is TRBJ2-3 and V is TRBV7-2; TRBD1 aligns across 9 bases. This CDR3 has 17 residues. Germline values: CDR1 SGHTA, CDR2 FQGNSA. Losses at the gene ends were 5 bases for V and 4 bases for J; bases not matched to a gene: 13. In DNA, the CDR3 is TGTGCCAGCAGCACGGGGGGACAGGGTAGGAAGGCAGATACGCAGTATTTT. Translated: CASSTGGQGRKADTQYF.

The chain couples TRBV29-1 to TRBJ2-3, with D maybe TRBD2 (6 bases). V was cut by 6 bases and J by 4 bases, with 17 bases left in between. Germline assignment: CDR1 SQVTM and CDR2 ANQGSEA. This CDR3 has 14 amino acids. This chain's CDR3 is CSVNGGGGADTQYF. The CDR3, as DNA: TGCAGCGTGAACGGGGGTGGTGGTGCAGATACGCAGTATTTT.

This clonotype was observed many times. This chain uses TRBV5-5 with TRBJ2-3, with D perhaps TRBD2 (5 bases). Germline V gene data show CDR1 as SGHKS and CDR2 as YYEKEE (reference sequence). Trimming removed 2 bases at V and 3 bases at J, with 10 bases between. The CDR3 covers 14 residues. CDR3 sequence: CASSFWTGTDTQYF. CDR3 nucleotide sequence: TGTGCCAGCAGCTTTTGGACTGGTACAGATACGCAGTATTTT.

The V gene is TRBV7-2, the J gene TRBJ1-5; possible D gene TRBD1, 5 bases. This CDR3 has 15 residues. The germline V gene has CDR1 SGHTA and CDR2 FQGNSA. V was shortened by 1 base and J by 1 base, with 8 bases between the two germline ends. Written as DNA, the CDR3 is TGTGCCAGCAGCTTAGTTGGGGCAAGCAATCAGCCCCAGCATTTT. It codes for CASSLVGASNQPQHF.

This CDR3 reads CASGLVLRAGVDTQYF. In DNA form, the CDR3 reads TGTGCTAGTGGTTTGGTATTACGGGCAGGCGTTGATACGCAGTATTTT. V and J are TRBV12-5 and TRBJ2-3; D call uncertain. V was cut by 0 bases and J by 6 bases, with 16 bases left in between. The germline V gene has CDR1 LGHNT and CDR2 FRNRAP. CDR3 length equals 16 residues. The full variable domain, completed using reference TRBV12-5 and TRBJ2-3, is DARVTQTPRHKVTEMGQEVTMRCQPILGHNTVFWYRQTMMQGLELLAYFRNRAPLDDSGMPKDRFSAEMPDATLATLKIQPSEPRDSAVYFCASGLVLRAGVDTQYFGPGTRLTVL.